What follows is one TCR beta chain and its context. Sequenced by immunoSEQ multiplex PCR; TCRdb stores in-frame clones only, minus some. This sample carries approximately 240,000 clones, approximately 81% of them seen once, and the ten largest clones take 2.9%. This sample is drawn from a study of blood T cell repertoires in COVID-19. As for the study in general: Specimens from acute and convalescent COVID-19 originated in the United States, Italy and Spain. T cells, B-cell-depleted T cells, or PBMCs supplied cDNA or gDNA.

V gave up 7 bases and J gave up 9 bases, with 10 bases separating them. The CDR3 runs 11 residues. The V gene's germline CDR1 is MNHEY and CDR2 SVGAGI. This chain uses TRBV6-5 with TRBJ2-4, with a tentative D call TRBD1 (5 bases). The source material was peripheral blood. This sequence was found in a man in his fifties who had recovered from COVID-19. The CDR3 sequence is CASTQGPIQYF. The CDR3 bases are TGTGCCAGCACCCAGGGTCCCATTCAGTACTTC.